Shown below are 8 T cell receptor beta chains from a single sample sequenced in a study of a mutant IDH1 vaccine in newly diagnosed glioma. Only in-frame clones appear in the TCRdb table, and some are missing; sequencing was by immunoSEQ multiplex PCR. The sample records about 30,000 clones, over 70% being singletons. Regarding time point: baseline, week 1 (first vaccination visit). The treatment denotes: pre-vaccination baseline after standard-of-care therapy. The source material was PBMCs, sampled from a glioma patient treated with radiotherapy, temozolomide or both. The receptors originated from a man between 25 and 39 years old with glioma.

The V call is TRBV29-1, the J call TRBJ1-4; no definite D call. Trimming shortened V by 4 bases and J by 1 base, and 4 bases separated the two germline ends. This CDR3 is 12 amino acids long. Germline-derived CDR1 and CDR2 are SQVTM and ANQGSEA. The CDR3 reads CSVAGTNEKLFF. As DNA, the CDR3 is TGCAGCGTTGCAGGAACTAATGAAAAACTGTTTTTT.

This clone was observed a few times. The chain carries TRBV4-1 and TRBJ2-5; no clear D. V gave up 0 bases and J gave up 5 bases, with 16 bases separating them. Germline V lookup: CDR1 MGHRA, CDR2 YSYEKL. The CDR3 is 16 residues long. As DNA, the CDR3 is TGCGCCAGCAGCCAAGATAGCCAATGGGTGTGGGAGACCCAGTACTTC. This translates into CASSQDSQWVWETQYF.

The chain couples TRBV4-2 to TRBJ2-7, with 14 bases fitting TRBD2. The germline CDR1 and CDR2 sequences are LGHNA and YNFKEQ. V dropped 4 bases and J dropped 0; count of bases not matched to a gene: 2. The CDR3 runs 16 residues. CDR3 DNA: TGTGCCAGCAGCCTCGGGACTAGCGGGGGCTCCTACGAGCAGTACTTC. Protein: CASSLGTSGGSYEQYF.

The chain joins TRBV27 to TRBJ1-1; TRBD1 might be the D (6 bases). Germline-derived CDR1 and CDR2 are MNHEY and SMNVEV (reference sequence). The germline V and J ends were trimmed by 2 bases and 0 bases, with 7 bases remaining between them. The CDR3 spans 14 residues. CDR3 nucleotide sequence: TGTGCCAGCAGTTTAGAGGGGGTGAACACTGAAGCTTTCTTT. Its translation: CASSLEGVNTEAFF.

This clone was recorded once. The genes are TRBV5-1 and TRBJ1-2, with D maybe TRBD1 (5 bases). This CDR3 region has 14 residues. From germline, CDR1 is SGHRS and CDR2 YFSETQ. With 4 bases removed from V and 7 bases from J, the gap between germline ends came to 17 bases. Here the CDR3 reads CASSLGGAGTGYTF. The CDR3 DNA sequence: TGCGCCAGCAGCCTCGGAGGGGCAGGGACTGGCTACACCTTC.

CDR3 DNA sequence: TGTGCCAGCAGTGGGGACAGGGACCCTCTCTTCCACTCCTACGAGCAGTACTTC. The encoded protein is CASSGDRDPLFHSYEQYF. The genes are TRBV2 and TRBJ2-7; 9 bases are shared with TRBD1. From germline, CDR1 is SNHLY and CDR2 FYNNEI. Germline trimming cut 4 bases from V and 0 bases from J; bases unmatched to any gene: 13. The CDR3 is 18 amino acids.

The chain combines TRBV4-1 with TRBJ1-5; D gene ambiguous. Trimming removed 0 bases at V and 7 bases at J, with 7 bases between. The CDR3 contains 13 residues. The germline V gene has CDR1 MGHRA and CDR2 YSYEKL. CDR3 amino acids: CASSQDISQPQHF. The CDR3 DNA reads as TGCGCCAGCAGCCAAGATATTTCACAGCCCCAGCATTTT.

This chain uses TRBV7-8 with TRBJ1-6; perhaps TRBD1 as D (6 bases). V was shortened by 2 bases and J by 8 bases, with 13 bases between the two germline ends. The germline V gene encodes CDR1 SGHVS and CDR2 FQNEAQ. The CDR3 length is 15 residues. The CDR3 DNA reads TGTGCCAGCAGCTTATTTCGGTCAGGGGATTCACCCCTCCACTTT. Protein product: CASSLFRSGDSPLHF.